The entry below describes one T cell receptor (beta chain). What it recognizes is unknown. Trimming at V came to 1 base and at J to 9 bases, leaving 8 bases not matched to a gene. This CDR3 is built from 15 residues. Germline loops: CDR1 SGHVS, CDR2 FNYEAQ. This sample stems from a study of shared clonotypes between healthy human individuals. Study conclusions and caveats: Exclusively blood specimens were collected; tissue repertoires likely differ. A reduction in generation probabilities was seen for non-shared clonotypes relative to those shared by all four donors. Though the depth was large, rarefaction showed that sorted-subset sequencing was incomplete.

Original processing notes: ImmunoSEQ junction-only sequences lacked quality scores, so their filtering differed. Generated by immunoSEQ multiplex PCR, the TCRdb table keeps only in-frame clones and is missing some. D and trimming were read from the DNA, whereas the V and J calls and clone size are those reported in that table. This sample yields under 1,900,000 clones, of which 98% are seen a single time; approximately 0.4% belongs to the top ten. Sequenced: naive CD4+ T cells sorted from blood. Subset reported: CD45RA+ positively selected. The sequence was obtained from a young man in good health. The V and J genes are TRBV7-6 and TRBJ2-1, with 8 bases identical to TRBD2. This CDR3 reads CASSLDGRAGGEQFF. The CDR3 DNA follows: TGTGCCAGCAGCTTAGACGGGAGGGCCGGAGGTGAGCAGTTCTTC.